This record looks at one T cell receptor (beta chain) sequence and its context. Per the germline V gene, CDR1 is KGHSH and CDR2 is LQKENI. CDR3 length: 14 residues. V lost 5 bases and J lost 4; bases outside the gene matches: 5. These data are taken from a study of blood T cell repertoires in COVID-19. Background on the study: Sites in the United States, Italy and Spain provided acute and convalescent COVID-19 samples. T cells, B-cell-depleted T cells, or PBMCs supplied cDNA or gDNA.

In the study's own analysis: Amplifying reference gene primers gave estimates of nucleated cell counts. TCRdb's copy holds only in-frame clones and misses some; the assay was immunoSEQ multiplex PCR. Clonal size and the V and J genes are those of that table, whereas D and trimming came from the DNA. The sample shows 200,000 to 250,000 clones, about 82% of them seen only once. Sequenced: peripheral blood. The chain combines TRBV18 with TRBJ2-3; TRBD1 matches 8 bases. The receptor's source is a man aged 80 or over with acute or convalescent COVID-19. DNA of the CDR3: TGTGCCAGCTCAAGCGACAGGGGCCCAGATACGCAGTATTTT. The encoded protein is CASSSDRGPDTQYF.